The 10 T cell receptor beta chains presented below share a single source sample, sequenced in a study of technical replicates of blood from several donors. Only in-frame clones appear in the TCRdb table, and some are missing; sequencing was by immunoSEQ multiplex PCR. The data show over 70,000 clones, 85% to 95% seen once. Source material: T cells isolated from PBMCs. The receptors come from a human donor in good health.

The chain uses TRBV6-1 and TRBJ2-7; tentatively, D is TRBD1 (5 bases). The CDR3 is made up of 15 amino acids. Between the trimmed V and J ends, which lost 5 bases and 2 bases, there was a span of 16 bases. The germline V gene has CDR1 MNHNS and CDR2 SASEGT. CDR3 sequence (DNA): TGTGCCAGCAGTAACGGTGCAGGGCTCCCCTACGAGCAGTACTTC. Translation: CASSNGAGLPYEQYF.

The table lists this clone with a few counts. This chain links TRBV9 with TRBJ2-1; D gene uncertain. Trimming pared 0 bases from V and 6 bases from J, leaving 7 bases between. Per germline, CDR1 SGDLS and CDR2 YYNGEE. This CDR3 is built from 13 residues. CDR3 nucleotide sequence: TGTGCCAGCAGCGTAGAAGGAGTCAATGAGCAGTTCTTC. Residues: CASSVEGVNEQFF.

The chain recombines TRBV11-3 with TRBJ1-4, with D perhaps TRBD1 (5 bases). V was pared by 2 bases and J by 3 bases, with 7 bases between. The CDR3 runs 14 residues. Looked up from germline, CDR1 is SGHNT and CDR2 is YENEEA. CDR3 DNA: TGTGCCAGCAGCTTACAGGGATCTAATGAAAAACTGTTTTTT. It yields the protein CASSLQGSNEKLFF.

The chain couples TRBV6-1 to TRBJ2-1; 8 bases map to TRBD1. With 7 bases clipped from V and 9 bases from J, the junction kept 14 bases outside the gene matches. The CDR3 has 15 residues. Germline V gene lookup returns CDR1 MNHNS and CDR2 SASEGT. The CDR3 is CASKVAGGGVIEQFF. The CDR3 coding sequence is TGTGCCAGCAAGGTTGCAGGGGGCGGTGTCATTGAGCAGTTCTTC.

V gene TRBV5-1 combines with J gene TRBJ1-1, with 8 bases identical to TRBD1. Losses at the gene ends were 2 bases for V and 2 bases for J; bases not matched to a gene: 8. The CDR3 consists of 16 residues. CDR1 is SGHRS and CDR2 is YFSETQ in the germline V gene. The CDR3 sequence is CASSLGTQGANTEAFF. Written as DNA, the CDR3 is TGCGCCAGCAGCTTAGGGACCCAGGGGGCAAACACTGAAGCTTTCTTT.

V gene TRBV4-2 combines with J gene TRBJ2-3; tentatively, D is TRBD2 (6 bases). Germline CDR1 LGHNA, CDR2 YNFKEQ. V lost 4 bases and J lost 2, with 19 bases in between. This CDR3 has 17 residues. The CDR3 DNA follows: TGTGCCAGCAGCCCAGGTGGGGGGACGAGCTACACAGATACGCAGTATTTT. Translated, it gives CASSPGGGTSYTDTQYF.

V gene TRBV29-1 combines with J gene TRBJ1-4; 9 nucleotides line up with TRBD1. Per germline, CDR1 SQVTM and CDR2 ANQGSEA. V lost 1 base, J lost 5 bases, and 2 bases stayed unmatched. The CDR3 has 14 amino acids. The CDR3 spells CSVEGDRENEKLFF. CDR3 in DNA: TGCAGCGTTGAAGGGGACAGGGAAAATGAAAAACTGTTTTTT.

The rearrangement joins TRBV10-3 to TRBJ2-2; TRBD2 matches at 11 bases. V lost 7 bases and J lost 5; bases outside the gene matches: 9. From germline, CDR1 is ENHRY and CDR2 SYGVKD. The CDR3 totals 16 residues. The CDR3 sequence is CAIKGIRTSGTGELFF. CDR3 nucleotide sequence: TGTGCCATCAAGGGTATAAGGACTAGCGGGACCGGGGAGCTGTTTTTT.

The chain links TRBV4-1 to TRBJ2-5, with a possible D match to TRBD2 (6 bases). The CDR3 runs to 15 residues. The germline V and J ends were trimmed by 0 bases and 4 bases, with 12 bases remaining between them. The germline CDR1 and CDR2 sequences are MGHRA and YSYEKL. This CDR3 is CASSQEPAGPETQYF. CDR3 coding DNA: TGCGCCAGCAGCCAAGAGCCTGCGGGGCCAGAGACCCAGTACTTC.

V gene TRBV27 combines with J gene TRBJ2-1; 11 nucleotides agree with TRBD2. Trimming cost V 5 bases and J 5 bases; bases outside gene matches: 5. Germline V lookup: CDR1 MNHEY, CDR2 SMNVEV (reference sequence). The CDR3 totals 15 residues. The CDR3 sequence: CASSPTSGVDNEQFF. CDR3 bases: TGTGCCAGCAGTCCGACTAGCGGGGTAGACAATGAGCAGTTCTTC.